The rows below give T cell receptor beta chains drawn from one sample of a study of T cell repertoires in cytomegalovirus infection. TCRdb re-analysed the reads in MiXCR, keeping a single row per CDR3 protein. The table shows some 180,000 distinct CDR3 sequences, with under 25% occurring only once. Sequencing input: PBMCs. Receptors were obtained from a human donor in good health (CMV status not recorded). Some clones in this sample may be carry-over from other donors' samples. The CDR3 runs from the conserved cysteine through the conserved F or W. A D gene is named only where the DNA matches it firmly. The size of a clone is reported for some rows only, either as once, few or many, or as a class for expanded clones.

few | TRBJ2-1 | TRBV12-3/TRBV12-4 | . | TGTGCCAGCAGTCCCGGTGCCGGGAGTGAGCAGTTCTTC | CASSPGAGSEQFF
. | TRBJ2-1 | TRBV11-2 | . | TGTGCCAGCAGCCACGGGACTGCGTTTCTGAATGAGCAGTTCTTC | CASSHGTAFLNEQFF
. | TRBJ1-2 | TRBV12-3/TRBV12-4 | . | TGTGCCAGCAGTTGGGACCGTGCGAGTGGCTACACCTTC | CASSWDRASGYTF
many | TRBJ2-5 | TRBV7-2 | TRBD2 | TGTGCCAGCAGCTCAGCGGGAGGAGGTGAGACCCAGTACTTC | CASSSAGGGETQYF
. | TRBJ1-1 | TRBV15 | . | TGTGCCACCAGCAGAGAAGGGAACATCCCGAACACTGAAGCTTTCTTT | CATSREGNIPNTEAFF
many | TRBJ2-7 | TRBV27 | TRBD1 | TGTGCCAGCAGTTTATCGCCCCTGGGACAGGGAGTCTCCTACGAGCAGTACTTC | CASSLSPLGQGVSYEQYF
. | TRBJ1-6 | TRBV5-1 | TRBD1 | TGCGCCAGCAGCCGAAGCGGTACAGGGGGCTCGAATTCACCCCTCCACTTT | CASSRSGTGGSNSPLHF
few | TRBJ2-1 | TRBV7-3 | . | TGTGCCAGCAGCTCTCAGAGGACGTCCTACAATGAGCAGTTCTTC | CASSSQRTSYNEQFF
. | TRBJ1-1 | TRBV20-1 | . | TGCAGTGCTAGAAGGGTCGGAGGGGCTTTCTTT | CSARRVGGAFF
few | TRBJ1-1 | TRBV11-3 | . | TGTGCCAGCAGCTTAGATGGCTGGGGGCGATTGCCTGAAGCTTTCTTT | CASSLDGWGRLPEAFF
many | TRBJ2-7 | TRBV7-2 | TRBD1 | TGTGCCAGCAGCCCTGGGGCAGGGGGATACTACGAGCAGTACTTC | CASSPGAGGYYEQYF
many | TRBJ1-5 | TRBV4-1 | . | TGCGCCAGCAGCCAAGTGGAGGGGCAGCCCCAGCATTTT | CASSQVEGQPQHF
many | TRBJ1-5 | TRBV7-8 | . | TGTGCCAGCAGCTTTTACCCCGCCGATAGCAATCAGCCCCAGCATTTT | CASSFYPADSNQPQHF
many | TRBJ2-1 | TRBV6-5 | . | TGTGCCAGCAGTTCCTCCAGGGGGGGGACCTACAATGAGCAGTTCTTC | CASSSSRGGTYNEQFF
. | TRBJ2-3 | TRBV19 | . | TGTGCCAGTAGTAAGGGGCCCACAGATACGCAGTATTTT | CASSKGPTDTQYF
. | TRBJ1-3 | TRBV6-5 | TRBD1 | TGTGCCAGCTCCAGGGGGCAGGGGAGCTCTGGAAACACCATATATTTT | CASSRGQGSSGNTIYF
few | TRBJ2-1 | TRBV4-3 | TRBD2 | TGCGCCAGCAGCCAAGAGTCGGCTAGCGGGAGTTACAATGAGCAGTTCTTC | CASSQESASGSYNEQFF
. | TRBJ2-5 | TRBV28 | TRBD2 | TGTGCCAGCCACACAACAGCGGGAGCAGAGACCCAGTACTTC | CASHTTAGAETQYF
. | TRBJ2-7 | TRBV25-1 | . | TGTGCCAGCAGTGTCTATCGGGACATGACCTACGAGCAGTACTTC | CASSVYRDMTYEQYF
few | TRBJ2-1 | TRBV20-1 | TRBD1 | TGCAGTGCTAGTGGGACAGGGTACAATGAGCAGTTCTTC | CSASGTGYNEQFF
. | TRBJ2-5 | TRBV11-2 | . | TGTGCCAGCAGCCGGGGGGCAAGCGGGACCCAAGAGACCCAGTACTTC | CASSRGASGTQETQYF
many | TRBJ2-1 | TRBV6-1 | . | TGTGCCAGCAGTGAAGCAAGACGCGTCGATGAGCAGTTCTTC | CASSEARRVDEQFF
many | TRBJ2-3 | TRBV7-9 | TRBD2 | TGTGCCAGCAGCTCCCTAGCGGGAGGGCTTGATACGCAGTATTTT | CASSSLAGGLDTQYF
many | TRBJ1-5 | TRBV7-2 | . | TGTGCCAGCAGCCCATGGCTGGCCGTGGAACAGCCCCAGCATTTT | CASSPWLAVEQPQHF
few | TRBJ2-1 | TRBV12-3/TRBV12-4 | TRBD2 | TGTGCCAGCAGTTTAGCCCGGGGGGGGTTCCATGAGCAGTTCTTC | CASSLARGGFHEQFF
many | TRBJ2-1 | TRBV28 | . | TGTGCCAGCAGAAACCGGGCTGCAGGTGAGCAGTTCTTC | CASRNRAAGEQFF
. | TRBJ2-1 | TRBV6-5 | TRBD2 | TGTGCCAGCAGTTACGCCGGACTAGCGGGCCCCTACAATGAGCAGTTCTTC | CASSYAGLAGPYNEQFF